Each of the 27 T cell receptor beta chains below was sequenced from the same sample in a study of Graves' ophthalmopathy and Graves' hyperthyroidism. CDR3 regions of TCR beta were amplified from RNA transcripts. First-round RT-PCR employed HTBI primers, with a second-round multiplex PCR after it. TCRdb ran MiXCR on the multiplex PCR reads and lists one entry per CDR3 protein. The data show around 1,000,000 distinct CDR3 sequences, roughly two fifths seen once. Specimen: peripheral blood or thyroid tissue (not recorded which). The receptors were sampled from an adult man with Graves' hyperthyroidism.

The J gene is TRBJ2-7, the V gene TRBV9; D is possibly TRBD1 or TRBD2 (5 bases each). Trimming removed 3 bases from V and 3 bases from J, with 19 bases in between. Germline V gene data show CDR1 as SGDLS and CDR2 as YYNGEE. The CDR3 length is 16 residues. CDR3 amino acids: CASSALGANPLYEQYF. The DNA for the CDR3 is TGTGCCAGCAGCGCCCTCGGGGCCAACCCCCTCTACGAGCAGTACTTC.

This clonotype was seen repeatedly, ten times or more. This rearrangement joins TRBV7-2 to TRBJ2-7; D remains unclear. There are 15 residues in the CDR3. In germline, CDR1 is SGHTA, CDR2 FQGNSA. V was pared by 6 bases and J by 3 bases, with 18 bases between. The CDR3 sequence: CASRRDTPNHYEQYF. The CDR3 DNA sequence: TGTGCCAGCAGGCGCGACACACCAAACCACTACGAGCAGTACTTC.

This rearrangement joins TRBV15 to TRBJ1-5, with D perhaps matching TRBD1 (5 bases). V was cut by 3 bases and J by 6 bases, with 12 bases left in between. CDR3 length: 14 amino acids. Germline lookup yields CDR1 LNHNV and CDR2 YYDKDF (reference sequence). The CDR3, as DNA: TGTGCCACCAGCAGCCAAGGGGTGGGTCAGCCCCAGCATTTT. It translates to CATSSQGVGQPQHF. Using reference TRBV15 and TRBJ1-5 for the parts outside the CDR3, the full variable domain is DAMVIQNPRYQVTQFGKPVTLSCSQTLNHNVMYWYQQKSSQAPKLLFHYYDKDFNNEADTPDNFQSRRPNTSFCFLDIRSPGLGDTAMYLCATSSQGVGQPQHFGDGTRLSIL.

As regards this clonotype: A read error may explain this, as a much larger clone is one base away. This chain links TRBV10-3 with TRBJ2-7; 9 bases line up with TRBD1. Germline lookup yields CDR1 ENHRY and CDR2 SYGVKD. The CDR3 is made up of 14 amino acids. J lost 3 bases, V lost 10 bases, and 10 bases had no gene match. Here the CDR3 DNA reads TGTGCCACCAACCCGACAGGGGGAGTCTACGAGCAGTACTTC. As protein: CATNPTGGVYEQYF.

The V call is TRBV4-1, the J call TRBJ1-3; D remains ambiguous. The V gene's germline CDR1 is MGHRA and CDR2 YSYEKL. This CDR3 has 14 residues. Trimming shortened V by 3 bases and J by 1 base, and 7 bases separated the two germline ends. CDR3 region: CASSHPGSGNTIYF. For the CDR3, the DNA is TGCGCCAGCAGCCACCCTGGATCTGGAAACACCATATATTTT.

Concerning this clonotype itself: The junction does not match germline at one end; this may be a read error. This chain uses TRBV6-5 with TRBJ1-1; unclear D gene. This CDR3 has 14 amino acids. Germline loops: CDR1 MNHEY, CDR2 SVGAGI. The CDR3 here is CASSQGNMNTEPFF. The CDR3 DNA reads as TGTGCCAGCAGCCAAGGGAACATGAACACTGAACCTTTCTTT.

This sequence joins TRBV18 and TRBJ2-5; D is uncertain. V lost 0 bases and J 4 bases, leaving 9 bases between the germline ends. This CDR3 is 14 amino acids long. CDR1 KGHSH and CDR2 LQKENI come from the germline V gene. CDR3 loop: CASSPPFMRETQYF. The CDR3 coding sequence is TGTGCCAGCTCACCACCGTTCATGAGAGAGACCCAGTACTTC.

This clonotype occurred many times. This rearrangement joins TRBV10-3 to TRBJ1-5, with D uncertain. The ends were cut back, 0 bases at V and 6 bases at J, with 6 bases in the middle. The CDR3 loop spans 13 amino acids. The germline V gene encodes CDR1 ENHRY and CDR2 SYGVKD. CDR3 sequence: CAISESISQPQHF. CDR3 coding DNA: TGTGCCATCAGTGAGTCGATTAGTCAGCCCCAGCATTTT.

This clonotype was recorded a few times. The rearrangement joins TRBV3-1 to TRBJ1-2, with no clear D. The CDR3 spans 15 residues. Germline lookup yields CDR1 LGHDT and CDR2 YNNKEL (reference sequence). Trimming removed 0 bases from V and 6 bases from J, with 14 bases in between. CDR3 nucleotide sequence: TGTGCCAGCAGCCAAGAGACATGGCTGGACCATGGCTACACCTTC. It encodes CASSQETWLDHGYTF.

The chain joins TRBV10-3 to TRBJ2-7; TRBD2 aligns across 11 bases. Germline V lookup: CDR1 ENHRY, CDR2 SYGVKD. The CDR3 totals 14 residues. V dropped 6 bases and J dropped 6; count of bases not matched to a gene: 7. CDR3: CAIRDSGRDGEQYF. CDR3 coding DNA: TGTGCCATCAGGGATAGCGGGAGGGACGGCGAGCAGTACTTC.

CDR3 loop: CASSYPGYNQPQHF. The CDR3 DNA follows: TGTGCCAGCAGTTACCCAGGATACAATCAGCCCCAGCATTTT. The chain uses TRBV6-6 and TRBJ1-5; D remains unclear. Germline CDR1 MNHNY, CDR2 SVGAGI (reference sequence). The ends were cut back, 2 bases at V and 3 bases at J, with 8 bases in the middle. The CDR3 sequence is 14 residues long.

A note on this clonotype: This may arise from a read error, as a much more abundant clone is one base away. The chain joins TRBV12-3 or TRBV12-4 to TRBJ1-6, with D uncertain. The CDR3 consists of 12 residues. V dropped 2 bases and J dropped 13 bases, with 9 bases sitting between them. CDR3 coding DNA: TGTGCCAGCAGTTTATCCCCCCTCCCCCTCCACTTT. Its protein is CASSLSPLPLHF.

This clonotype was observed a handful of times. The J gene is TRBJ1-4, the V gene TRBV7-6, with TRBD1 identical over 9 bases. The ends lost 5 bases at V and 7 bases at J; junction bases unmatched: 8. The CDR3 spans 15 residues. The germline CDR1 and CDR2 sequences are SGHVS and FNYEAQ. CDR3 DNA sequence: TGTGCCAGCAGCCAGGGACAGGGAGGTGGTGAAAAACTGTTTTTT. It is translated as CASSQGQGGGEKLFF. Supplemented by reference TRBV7-6 and TRBJ1-4, the full variable domain reads GAGVSQSPRYKVTKRGQDVALRCDPISGHVSLYWYRQALGQGPEFLTYFNYEAQQDKSGLPNDRFSAERPEGSISTLTIQRTEQRDSAMYRCASSQGQGGGEKLFFGSGTQLSVL.

The chain joins TRBV12-3 or TRBV12-4 to TRBJ2-7, with TRBD2 matching over 10 bases. Losses at the gene ends were 4 bases for V and 3 bases for J; bases not matched to a gene: 3. The length of the CDR3 is 14 residues. The CDR3 protein is CASSYSSGGYEQYF. The CDR3 region has the DNA TGTGCCAGCAGTTACTCTAGCGGGGGCTACGAGCAGTACTTC.

This clonotype was observed a single time. An end of the junction does not agree with germline; a read error may underlie this. CDR3 amino acids: CSALSSVRDTTSSF. CDR3 coding DNA: TGCAGTGCTCTGAGTAGCGTCCGGGACACCACTTCTTCCTTC. V usage is TRBV20-1 and J usage is TRBJ1-2, with a weak D call TRBD1 (6 bases). The CDR3 loop spans 14 amino acids. The germline gives CDR1 DFQATT, CDR2 SNEGSKA (reference sequence).

The chain joins TRBV15 to TRBJ1-2; a weak D match, TRBD1 (6 bases). Per germline, CDR1 LNHNV and CDR2 YYDKDF (reference sequence). This CDR3 has 16 amino acids. Trimming stripped 3 bases from V and 6 bases from J, with 20 bases between. The DNA of the CDR3 is TGTGCCACCAGCAGTGCGGTGGGGGCAGTACAAAATGGCTACACCTTC. This codes for CATSSAVGAVQNGYTF.

This clonotype was seen only a few times. The rearrangement joins TRBV7-2 to TRBJ2-2; 7 nucleotides agree with TRBD2. CDR3 length: 16 amino acids. Trimming took 5 bases from V and 4 from J; bases not matched to a gene: 10. Germline CDR1 and CDR2: SGHTA and FQGNSA. In nucleotides, the CDR3 is TGTGCCAGCAGCCCCTCCGCGGGAGCAACCACCGGGGAGCTGTTTTTT. This codes for CASSPSAGATTGELFF.

This clonotype was recorded at least ten times. CDR3 nucleotide sequence: TGTGCCAGCCGAGCACAGGGGGCCGTTTTACAAGAGACCCAGTACTTC. Translating it yields CASRAQGAVLQETQYF. The chain has TRBV7-8 and TRBJ2-5; 9 bases align to TRBD1. Trimming took 8 bases from V and 2 from J; bases not matched to a gene: 12. The CDR3 runs 16 residues. The germline gives CDR1 SGHVS, CDR2 FQNEAQ.

This clonotype appeared many times. This rearrangement joins TRBV7-2 to TRBJ2-7, with D perhaps matching TRBD2 (6 bases). Germline values: CDR1 SGHTA, CDR2 FQGNSA. CDR3 size: 15 residues. V lost 3 bases and J 2 bases, leaving 14 bases between the germline ends. CDR3 in amino acids: CASSFVRGSAYEQYF. CDR3 nucleotides: TGTGCCAGCAGCTTCGTCCGGGGGTCAGCCTACGAGCAGTACTTC.

This clonotype was seen ten or more times. The chain carries TRBV5-1 and TRBJ2-5, with a weak D call TRBD2 (5 bases). Germline loops: CDR1 SGHRS, CDR2 YFSETQ. This CDR3 region has 13 residues. Trimming took 3 bases from V and 1 from J, leaving 7 bases between them. As DNA, the CDR3 is TGCGCCAGCAGCTACGGGATCCAAGAGACCCAGTACTTC. Encoded protein: CASSYGIQETQYF.

The CDR3 loop reads CASSPVDIHETQYF. For the CDR3, the DNA is TGTGCCAGCAGCCCCGTGGACATCCACGAGACCCAGTACTTC. The chain uses TRBV13 and TRBJ2-7; a weak D match, TRBD1 (5 bases). With the DNA end fitting TRBJ2-5 better, the J assignment may be wrong. Germline values: CDR1 PRHDT, CDR2 FYEKMQ (reference sequence). This CDR3 region has 14 residues.

This clonotype was found many times. The chain has TRBV29-1 and TRBJ1-1; perhaps TRBD1 as D (5 bases). The CDR3 sequence is 15 residues long. In germline, CDR1 is SQVTM, CDR2 ANQGSEA. The V gene lost 6 bases and the J gene lost 1 base, with 18 bases spanning the gap. In DNA form, the CDR3 reads TGCAGCGTGTACAGGCCCAACGGGGCGAACACTGAAGCTTTCTTT. Translating gives CSVYRPNGANTEAFF.

The rearrangement joins TRBV14 to TRBJ2-7, with 11 bases aligning to TRBD1. The end of the DNA fits TRBJ2-5 better, so the J call may be wrong. This CDR3 region has 16 residues. CDR1 is SGHDN, CDR2 FVKESK, per germline. The CDR3 bases are TGTGCCAGCAGTCGCGGACAGGGGGCTAAGTCAGAGACCCAGTACTTC. It is translated as CASSRGQGAKSETQYF.

This clonotype came up many times. The gene calls are TRBV12-3 or TRBV12-4 and TRBJ1-1; D is perhaps TRBD1 (5 bases). The CDR3 runs to 14 residues. V was trimmed by 2 bases and J by 6 bases, leaving 13 bases between them. Written as DNA, the CDR3 is TGTGCCAGCAGTTTACGGCGGGGCTGGGCTGAAGCTTTCTTT. Amino acid sequence: CASSLRRGWAEAFF.

This clonotype has a count of ten or more. The J gene is TRBJ2-7, the V gene TRBV29-1; D possibly corresponds to TRBD2 (7 bases). CDR1 and CDR2 (germline): SQVTM, ANQGSEA. Trimming stripped 6 bases from V and 7 bases from J, with 19 bases between. This CDR3 contains 13 residues. The CDR3 region is CSVCGGGAQEQYF. The CDR3 DNA sequence: TGCAGCGTCTGTGGTGGGGGGGCGCAAGAGCAGTACTTC.

Concerning this clonotype itself: The junction differs from germline at one of its ends, possibly a read error. The chain carries TRBV30 and TRBJ1-1; a possible D gene is TRBD1 (5 bases). CDR3 length equals 8 residues. CDR1 GTSNPN and CDR2 SVGIG come from the germline V gene (reference sequence). The CDR3 loop reads CAWGKTVF. The CDR3 DNA reads TGTGCCTGGGGGAAGACAGTTTTT.

This clonotype was picked up a small number of times. V gene TRBV30 combines with J gene TRBJ1-2, with 7 bases fitting TRBD1. The CDR3 spans 13 residues. The ends lost 3 bases at V and 3 bases at J; junction bases unmatched: 4. CDR1 GTSNPN and CDR2 SVGIG come from the germline V gene (reference sequence). CDR3 amino acids: CAWSEQGHYGYTF. CDR3 DNA sequence: TGTGCCTGGAGCGAACAGGGGCACTATGGCTACACCTTC.